This entry concerns a single T cell receptor beta chain. In the original analysis: Amplification of reference gene primers provided the estimated nucleated cell counts. Libraries were prepared by immunoSEQ multiplex PCR; TCRdb keeps only in-frame clonotypes and omits some of them. The DNA gave D and trimming, while V, J and clone size come from that table. Among 150,000 or so clones listed, just under 95% were seen once. These data originate in a study of blood T cell repertoires in COVID-19. About the research overall: Acute-phase and convalescent COVID-19 samples originated in the United States, Italy and Spain. PBMCs, B-cell-depleted T cells, or T cells were the source of the cDNA or gDNA that made up the material.

The receptor was derived from a woman in her forties or fifties with acute or convalescent COVID-19. Sequencing was carried out using peripheral blood.

CDR3 residues: CASSSGQVRGGYSNQPQHF. CDR3 bases: TGTGCCAGCAGTTCCGGACAGGTTAGAGGGGGGTATAGCAATCAGCCCCAGCATTTT. The V call is TRBV5-6, the J call TRBJ1-5, with 7 bases fitting TRBD1. The CDR3 sequence is 19 residues long. The germline gives CDR1 SGHDT, CDR2 YYEEEE. Trimming took 5 bases from V and 0 from J; bases not matched to a gene: 17.